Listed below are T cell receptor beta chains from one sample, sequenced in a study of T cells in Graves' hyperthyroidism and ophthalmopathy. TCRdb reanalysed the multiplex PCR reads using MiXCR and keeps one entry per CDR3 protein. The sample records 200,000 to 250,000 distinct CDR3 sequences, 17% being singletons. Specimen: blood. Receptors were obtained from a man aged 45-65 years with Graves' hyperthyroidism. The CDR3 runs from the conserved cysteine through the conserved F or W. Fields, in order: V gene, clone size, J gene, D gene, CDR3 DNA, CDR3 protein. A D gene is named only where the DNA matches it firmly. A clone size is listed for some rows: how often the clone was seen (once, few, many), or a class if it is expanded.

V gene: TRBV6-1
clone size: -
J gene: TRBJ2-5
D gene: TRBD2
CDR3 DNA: TGTGCCAGCAAAAAGCGGGAGTACCAAGAGACCCAGTACTTC
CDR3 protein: CASKKREYQETQYF

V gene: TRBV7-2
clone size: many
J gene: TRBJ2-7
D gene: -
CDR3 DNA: TGTGCCAGCAGCTGGGACCGGTCTGGGGAGCAGTACTTC
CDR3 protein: CASSWDRSGEQYF

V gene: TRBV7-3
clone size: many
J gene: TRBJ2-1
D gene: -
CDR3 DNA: TGTGCCAGCAGCCCGGACTACGCCCAATACAATGAGCAGTTCTTC
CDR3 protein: CASSPDYAQYNEQFF

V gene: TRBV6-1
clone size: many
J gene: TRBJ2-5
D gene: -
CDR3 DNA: TGTGCCAGCAGTGAGCAGGGAGGAGAGACCCAGTACTTC
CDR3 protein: CASSEQGGETQYF

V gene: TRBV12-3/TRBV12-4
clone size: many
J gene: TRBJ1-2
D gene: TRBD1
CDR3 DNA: TGTGCCAGCAGCCCCCGGACAGGGAGTTATGGCTACACCTTC
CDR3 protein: CASSPRTGSYGYTF

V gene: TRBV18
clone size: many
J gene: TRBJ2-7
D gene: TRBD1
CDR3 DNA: TGTGCCAGCTCACCAGGGGACAGAGAGCAGTACTTC
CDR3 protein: CASSPGDREQYF

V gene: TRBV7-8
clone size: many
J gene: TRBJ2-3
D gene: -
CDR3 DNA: TGTGCCAGCAGCTTACCTGGCTTAGCTGGGGATACGCAGTATTTT
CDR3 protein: CASSLPGLAGDTQYF

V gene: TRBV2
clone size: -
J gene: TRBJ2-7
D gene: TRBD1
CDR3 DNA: TGTGCCAGCAATGAATCAGGGGGTTTAAACGAGCAGTACTTC
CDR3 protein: CASNESGGLNEQYF

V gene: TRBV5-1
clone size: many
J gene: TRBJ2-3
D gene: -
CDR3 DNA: TGCGCCAGCAGCCCGTTCCCGGGCCGCACAGATACGCAGTATTTT
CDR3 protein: CASSPFPGRTDTQYF

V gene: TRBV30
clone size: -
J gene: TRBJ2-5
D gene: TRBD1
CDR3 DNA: TGTGCCTGGAGGCGGACAGGGGTAGAGACCCAGTACTTC
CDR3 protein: CAWRRTGVETQYF

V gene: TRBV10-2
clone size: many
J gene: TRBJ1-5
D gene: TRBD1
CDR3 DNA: TGCGCCAGCAGTCTGTTTCCGGGACAGGGGAGCAATCAGCCCCAGCATTTT
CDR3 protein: CASSLFPGQGSNQPQHF

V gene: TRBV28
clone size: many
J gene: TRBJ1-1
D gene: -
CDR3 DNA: TGTGCCACCTGGGGGGGGAACACTGAAGCTTTCTTT
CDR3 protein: CATWGGNTEAFF

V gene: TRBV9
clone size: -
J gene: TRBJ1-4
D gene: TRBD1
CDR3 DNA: TGTGCCAGCAGCCCCCGACAGGGGCTTAATGAAAAACTGTTTTTT
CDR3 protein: CASSPRQGLNEKLFF

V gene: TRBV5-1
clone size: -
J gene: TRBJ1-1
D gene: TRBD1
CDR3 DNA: TGCGCCAGCAGCTTGGAGGGACAGGGGTTGGCTGAAGCTTTCTTT
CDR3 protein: CASSLEGQGLAEAFF

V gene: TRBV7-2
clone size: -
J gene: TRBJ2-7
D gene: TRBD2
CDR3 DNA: TGTGCCAGCAGCCCAGGCGGGAGGCGGGGGGGCGGGCAGTACTTC
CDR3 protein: CASSPGGRRGGGQYF

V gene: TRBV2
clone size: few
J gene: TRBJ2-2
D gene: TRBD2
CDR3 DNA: TGTGCCAGCAGTGCACTAGCGGGAAACACCGGGGAGCTGTTTTTT
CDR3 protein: CASSALAGNTGELFF

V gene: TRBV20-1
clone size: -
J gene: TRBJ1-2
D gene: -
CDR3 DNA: TGCAGTGCTGAACAATATCAGCGGGGCTACACCTTC
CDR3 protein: CSAEQYQRGYTF

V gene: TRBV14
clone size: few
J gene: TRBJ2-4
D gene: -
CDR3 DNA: TGTGCCAGCAGCCACGGGGGATGGAGTCGGAACATTCAGTACTTC
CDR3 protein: CASSHGGWSRNIQYF

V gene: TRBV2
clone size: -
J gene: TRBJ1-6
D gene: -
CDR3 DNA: TGTGCCAGCAGTGTTGCGGAGAGGAATAATTCACCCCTCCACTTT
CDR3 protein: CASSVAERNNSPLHF

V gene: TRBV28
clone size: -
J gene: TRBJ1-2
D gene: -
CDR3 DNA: TGTGCCAGCAGTTCGGCGTGGATGGACTATGGCTACACCTTC
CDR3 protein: CASSSAWMDYGYTF

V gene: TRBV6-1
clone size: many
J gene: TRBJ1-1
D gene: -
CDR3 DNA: TGTGCCAGCCCTAAGGAGGGGAAAGCTTTCTTT
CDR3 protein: CASPKEGKAFF

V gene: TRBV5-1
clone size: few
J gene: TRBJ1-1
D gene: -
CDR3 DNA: TGCGCCGGCAGCAACAGGGATGGCACTGAAGCTTTCTTT
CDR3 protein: CAGSNRDGTEAFF

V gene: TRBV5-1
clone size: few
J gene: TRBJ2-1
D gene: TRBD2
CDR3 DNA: TGCGCCAGCAGCTTGGAGGGCCTAGCGGGAGGCGGGGTGTGGTGGAGTGAGCAGTTCTTC
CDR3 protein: CASSLEGLAGGGVWWSEQFF

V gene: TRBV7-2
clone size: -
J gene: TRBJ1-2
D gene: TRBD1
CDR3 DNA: TGTGCCAGCAGTGAAACCGGACAGGGGGCTTACGGCTACACCTTC
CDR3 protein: CASSETGQGAYGYTF

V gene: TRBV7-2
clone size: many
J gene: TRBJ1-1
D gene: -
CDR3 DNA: TGTGCCAGCAGCTCTCAGACAGCCTACGGTGAAGCTTTCTTT
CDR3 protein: CASSSQTAYGEAFF

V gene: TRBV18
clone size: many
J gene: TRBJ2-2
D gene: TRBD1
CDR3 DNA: TGTGCCAGCTCAGCTAGACAGGGGCCCAACACCGGGGAGCTGTTTTTT
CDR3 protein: CASSARQGPNTGELFF

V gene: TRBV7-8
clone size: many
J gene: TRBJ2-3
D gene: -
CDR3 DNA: TGTGCCAGCAGCTCAGATCCCCGTAGCACAGATACGCAGTATTTT
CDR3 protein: CASSSDPRSTDTQYF

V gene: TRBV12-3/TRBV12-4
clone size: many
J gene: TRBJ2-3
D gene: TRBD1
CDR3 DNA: TGTGCCAGCAGTTTCCCCGGGACAGGGGGCACAGATACGCAGTATTTT
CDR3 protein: CASSFPGTGGTDTQYF

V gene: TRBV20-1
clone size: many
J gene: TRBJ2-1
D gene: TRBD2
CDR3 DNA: TGCAGTGCGACGGGGGGGATCTACAATGAGCAGTTCTTC
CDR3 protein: CSATGGIYNEQFF

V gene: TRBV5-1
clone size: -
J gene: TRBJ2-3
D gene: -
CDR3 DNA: TGCGCCAGCAGCTTGGAGGATAGCACAGATACGCAGTATTTT
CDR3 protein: CASSLEDSTDTQYF

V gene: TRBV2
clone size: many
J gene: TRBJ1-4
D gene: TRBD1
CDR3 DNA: TGTGCCAGCAGCCTTGACAGGGGACGGAATGAAAAACTGTTTTTT
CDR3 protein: CASSLDRGRNEKLFF

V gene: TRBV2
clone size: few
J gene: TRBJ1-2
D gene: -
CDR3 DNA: TGTGCCAGCAGCACAACCAGGGGAATGCAAGGCTACACCTTC
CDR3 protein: CASSTTRGMQGYTF

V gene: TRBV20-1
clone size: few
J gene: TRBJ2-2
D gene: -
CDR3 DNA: TGCAGTGGTCTAGCCGAGAACACCGGGGAGCTGTTTTTT
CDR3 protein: CSGLAENTGELFF

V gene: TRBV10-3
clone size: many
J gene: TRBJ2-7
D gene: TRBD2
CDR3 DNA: TGTGCCATCAGCAACCCGTTTGTTAGCGGGATCGGCTACGAGCAGTACTTC
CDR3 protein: CAISNPFVSGIGYEQYF

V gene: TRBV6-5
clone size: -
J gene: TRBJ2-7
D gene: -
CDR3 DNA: TGTGCCAGCAGTTACGGCCCAGGGTCCTACGAGCAGTACTTC
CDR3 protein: CASSYGPGSYEQYF

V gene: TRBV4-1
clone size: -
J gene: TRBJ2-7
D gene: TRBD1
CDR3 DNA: TGCGCCAGCAGCCATAGCTCGACAGGGGCCTACGAGCAGTACTTC
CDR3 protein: CASSHSSTGAYEQYF

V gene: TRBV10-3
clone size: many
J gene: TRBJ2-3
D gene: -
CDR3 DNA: TGTGCCACTTACGGAGGTGTGGCCGTCACAGATACGCAGTATTTT
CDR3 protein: CATYGGVAVTDTQYF

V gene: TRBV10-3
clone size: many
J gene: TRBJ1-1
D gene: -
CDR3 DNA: TGTGCCATCAGTGAGCCGCCTGGACAGAAAGCTTTCTTT
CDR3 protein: CAISEPPGQKAFF

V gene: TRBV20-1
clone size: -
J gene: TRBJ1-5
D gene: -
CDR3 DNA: TGCAGTGCTAGAGTCGTCGGGACGGGGTTGTTTAGGAATCAGCCCCAGCATTTT
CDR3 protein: CSARVVGTGLFRNQPQHF

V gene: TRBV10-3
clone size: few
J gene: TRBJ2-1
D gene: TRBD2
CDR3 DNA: TGTGCCATCAAGAAATCCGGGACTAGCGGAATCAGGGGTGAGCAGTTCTTC
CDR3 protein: CAIKKSGTSGIRGEQFF

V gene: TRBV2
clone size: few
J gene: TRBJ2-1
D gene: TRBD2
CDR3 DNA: TGTGCCAGCAGCTTCACTCCGGGACTAGCGGTAATTAGCTCCTACAATGAGCAGTTCTTC
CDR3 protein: CASSFTPGLAVISSYNEQFF

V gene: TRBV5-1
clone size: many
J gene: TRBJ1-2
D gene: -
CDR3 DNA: TGCGCCAGCAGCTTGGGGGCGGGCTACACCTTC
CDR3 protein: CASSLGAGYTF

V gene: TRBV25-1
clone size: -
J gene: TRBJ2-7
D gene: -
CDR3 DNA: TGTGCCAGCAGTTTTGCCGGGAGACGCGAGCAGTACTTC
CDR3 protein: CASSFAGRREQYF

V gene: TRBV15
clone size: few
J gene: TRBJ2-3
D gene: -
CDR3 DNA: TGTGCCACCAGCACCCCACCTTCGAGGGAAAGGGGCACAGATACGCAGTATTTT
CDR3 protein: CATSTPPSRERGTDTQYF

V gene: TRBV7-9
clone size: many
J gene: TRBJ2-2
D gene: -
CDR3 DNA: TGTGCCAGCAGCTTTCCCACGAACACCGGGGAGCTGTTTTTT
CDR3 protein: CASSFPTNTGELFF

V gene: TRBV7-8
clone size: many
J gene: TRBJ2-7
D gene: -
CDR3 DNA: TGTGCCAGCAGCTTAGTGACAGACTACGAGCAGTACTTC
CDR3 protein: CASSLVTDYEQYF

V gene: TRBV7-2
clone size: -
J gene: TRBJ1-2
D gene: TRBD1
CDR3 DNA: TGTGCCAGCAGCCTGGACAGGGAGAACTATGGCTACACCTTC
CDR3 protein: CASSLDRENYGYTF

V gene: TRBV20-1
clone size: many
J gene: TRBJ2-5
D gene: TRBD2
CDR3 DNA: TGCAGTGCTAGGGGGGGACTAGCGGGACCCGGTTCGGAGACCCAGTACTTC
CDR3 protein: CSARGGLAGPGSETQYF

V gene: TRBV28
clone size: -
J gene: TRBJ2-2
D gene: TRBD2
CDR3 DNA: TGTGCCACCAGTCCTAGCGGGAGGGCCGTGTCCGGGGAGCTGTTTTTT
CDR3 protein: CATSPSGRAVSGELFF

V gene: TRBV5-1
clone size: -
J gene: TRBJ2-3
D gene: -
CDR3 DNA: TGCGCCAGCAGCCCTTCCAGGGGGGGCACAGATACGAAGTATTTT
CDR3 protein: CASSPSRGGTDTKYF

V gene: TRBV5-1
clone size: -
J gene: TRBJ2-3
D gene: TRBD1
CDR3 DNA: TGCGCCAGCAGCTTCGGGACAGGGAGAACAGATACGCAGTATTTT
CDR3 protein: CASSFGTGRTDTQYF

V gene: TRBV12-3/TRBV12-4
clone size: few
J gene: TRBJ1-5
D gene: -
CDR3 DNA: TGTGCCAGCAGTTTAGGGACGGGGGCAGATCAGCCCCAGCATTTT
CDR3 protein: CASSLGTGADQPQHF

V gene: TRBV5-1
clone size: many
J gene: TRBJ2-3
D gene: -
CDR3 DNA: TGCGCCAGCAGTCAAGCGGACACAGATACGCAGTATTTT
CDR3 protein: CASSQADTDTQYF

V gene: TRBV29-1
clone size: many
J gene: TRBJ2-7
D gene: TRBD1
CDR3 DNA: TGCAGCGTTGATGAGGGACAGGGGAAAAACGAGCAGTACTTC
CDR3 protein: CSVDEGQGKNEQYF

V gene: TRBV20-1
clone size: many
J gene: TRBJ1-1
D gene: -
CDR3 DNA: TGCAGTGCTAGGTCCGGCACTGAAGCTTTCTTT
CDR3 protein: CSARSGTEAFF